Given below is one TCR beta chain in context. Germline V gene data show CDR1 as SGHNT and CDR2 as YENEEA. There are 17 residues in the CDR3. V lost 1 base, J lost 1 base, and 17 bases lay in between. Original data processing: Reference gene primer amplification gave nucleated cell count estimates. Assay used: immunoSEQ multiplex PCR; TCRdb lists only in-frame clones, some missing. V, J and clone size are those of that table, while D and trimming were read from the DNA. The sample carries around 140,000 clones, around 89% recorded once. This sample is part of a study of blood T cell repertoires in COVID-19. Study at large: In each case, the material was cDNA or gDNA derived from T cells, B-cell-depleted T cells, or PBMCs.

Sample: peripheral blood. The clonotype originates from a human donor with COVID-19, enrolled during active disease. The donor label of this sample is uncertain. V is TRBV11-3 and J is TRBJ2-7, with a possible D match to TRBD1 (6 bases). CDR3 DNA: TGTGCCAGCAGCTTAGCTGGCCCCGAGACAGGATCCTACGAGCAGTACTTC. Amino acid sequence: CASSLAGPETGSYEQYF.